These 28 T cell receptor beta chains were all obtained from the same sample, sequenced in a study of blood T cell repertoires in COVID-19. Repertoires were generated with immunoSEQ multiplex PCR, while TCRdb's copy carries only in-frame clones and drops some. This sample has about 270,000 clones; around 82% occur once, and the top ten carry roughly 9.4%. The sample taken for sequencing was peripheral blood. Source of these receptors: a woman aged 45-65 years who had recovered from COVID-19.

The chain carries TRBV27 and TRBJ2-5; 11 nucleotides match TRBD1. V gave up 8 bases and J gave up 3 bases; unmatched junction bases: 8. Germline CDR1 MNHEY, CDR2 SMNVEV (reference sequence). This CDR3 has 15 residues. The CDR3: CASGEDRGREETQYF. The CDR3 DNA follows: TGTGCCAGCGGCGAGGACAGGGGGCGCGAAGAGACCCAGTACTTC.

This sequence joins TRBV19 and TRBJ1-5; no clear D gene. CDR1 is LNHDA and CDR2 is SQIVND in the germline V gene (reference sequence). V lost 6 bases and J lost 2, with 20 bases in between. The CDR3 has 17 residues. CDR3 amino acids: CASRNSELSSGNQPQHF. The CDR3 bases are TGTGCCAGTAGGAACAGTGAACTCTCTAGCGGCAATCAGCCCCAGCATTTT.

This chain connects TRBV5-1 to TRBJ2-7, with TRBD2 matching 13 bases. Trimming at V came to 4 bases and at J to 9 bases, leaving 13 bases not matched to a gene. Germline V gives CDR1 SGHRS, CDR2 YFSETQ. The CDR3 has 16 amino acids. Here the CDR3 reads CASSHGTSGDLRGQYF. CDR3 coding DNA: TGCGCCAGCAGCCATGGGACTAGCGGGGACCTACGGGGGCAGTACTTC. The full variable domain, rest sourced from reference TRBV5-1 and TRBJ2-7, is KAGVTQTPRYLIKTRGQQVTLSCSPISGHRSVSWYQQTPGQGLQFLFEYFSETQRNKGNFPGRFSGRQFSNSRSEMNVSTLELGDSALYLCASSHGTSGDLRGQYFGPGTRLTVT.

This CDR3 is CASRIRDRVSGELFF. CDR3 coding DNA: TGTGCCAGTAGGATCCGGGACAGGGTATCCGGGGAGCTGTTTTTT. The chain recombines TRBV19 with TRBJ2-2; 9 nucleotides align to TRBD1. CDR1 LNHDA and CDR2 SQIVND come from the germline V gene (reference sequence). CDR3 length equals 15 residues. V gave up 6 bases and J gave up 6 bases; unmatched junction bases: 8.

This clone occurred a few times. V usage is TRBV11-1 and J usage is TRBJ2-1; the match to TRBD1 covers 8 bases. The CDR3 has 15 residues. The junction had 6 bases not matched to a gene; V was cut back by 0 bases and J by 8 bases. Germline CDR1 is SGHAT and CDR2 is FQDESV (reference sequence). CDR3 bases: TGTGCCAGCAGCTTAGCGTCAGGGGGCCTGGATGAGCAGTTCTTC. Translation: CASSLASGGLDEQFF.

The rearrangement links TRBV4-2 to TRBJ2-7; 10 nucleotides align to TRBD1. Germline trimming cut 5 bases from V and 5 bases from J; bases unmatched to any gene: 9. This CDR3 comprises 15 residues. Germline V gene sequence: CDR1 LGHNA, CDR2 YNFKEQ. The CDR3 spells CASSRPGQGQDEQYF. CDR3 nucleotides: TGTGCCAGCAGCAGGCCGGGACAGGGGCAGGACGAGCAGTACTTC.

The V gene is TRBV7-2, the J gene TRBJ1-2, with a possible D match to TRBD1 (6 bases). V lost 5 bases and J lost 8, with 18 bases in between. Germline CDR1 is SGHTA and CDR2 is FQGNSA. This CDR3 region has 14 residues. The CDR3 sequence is CASSPPGGGRGYTF. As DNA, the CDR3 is TGTGCCAGCAGCCCCCCGGGGGGCGGAAGGGGCTACACCTTC.

The CDR3 sequence: CASSLLGDISYEQYF. The CDR3 nucleotides are TGTGCCAGCAGCTTGCTCGGGGACATCTCCTACGAGCAGTACTTC. The J gene is TRBJ2-7, the V gene TRBV5-5, with D perhaps TRBD1 (6 bases). V lost 1 base and J 0 bases, leaving 11 bases between the germline ends. This CDR3 is built from 15 residues. CDR1 is SGHKS, CDR2 YYEKEE, per germline (reference sequence).

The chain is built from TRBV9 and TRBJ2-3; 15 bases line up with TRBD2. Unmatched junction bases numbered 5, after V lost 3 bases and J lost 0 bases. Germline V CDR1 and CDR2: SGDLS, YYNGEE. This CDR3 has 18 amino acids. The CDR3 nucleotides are TGTGCCAGCAGCGAGGGGACTAGCGGGGGGAGTAGCACAGATACGCAGTATTTT. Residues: CASSEGTSGGSSTDTQYF. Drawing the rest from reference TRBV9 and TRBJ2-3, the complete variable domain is DSGVTQTPKHLITATGQRVTLRCSPRSGDLSVYWYQQSLDQGLQFLIQYYNGEERAKGNILERFSAQQFPDLHSELNLSSLELGDSALYFCASSEGTSGGSSTDTQYFGPGTRLTVL.

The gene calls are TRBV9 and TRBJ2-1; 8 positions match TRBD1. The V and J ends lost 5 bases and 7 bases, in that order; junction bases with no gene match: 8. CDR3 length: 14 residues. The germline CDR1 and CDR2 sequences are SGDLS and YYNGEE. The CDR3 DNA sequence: TGTGCCAGCAGACCCTGGACAGGGCGGAATGAGCAGTTCTTC. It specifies CASRPWTGRNEQFF.

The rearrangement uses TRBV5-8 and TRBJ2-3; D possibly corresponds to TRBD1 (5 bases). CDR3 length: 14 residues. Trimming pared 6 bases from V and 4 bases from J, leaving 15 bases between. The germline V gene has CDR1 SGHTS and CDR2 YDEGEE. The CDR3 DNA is TGTGCCAGCAAACCGACAGACTGGGCAGATACGCAGTATTTT. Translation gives CASKPTDWADTQYF.

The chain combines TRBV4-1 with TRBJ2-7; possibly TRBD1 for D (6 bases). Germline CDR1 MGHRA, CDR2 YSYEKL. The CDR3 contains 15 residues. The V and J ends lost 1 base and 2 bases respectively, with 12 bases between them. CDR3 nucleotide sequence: TGCGCCAGCAGCCAAGTTCCAGGGGCGCCCTACGAGCAGTACTTC. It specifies CASSQVPGAPYEQYF.

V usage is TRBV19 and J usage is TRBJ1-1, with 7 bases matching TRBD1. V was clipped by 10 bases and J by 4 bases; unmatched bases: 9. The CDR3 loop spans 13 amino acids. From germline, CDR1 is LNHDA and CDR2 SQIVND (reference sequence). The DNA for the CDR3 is TGTGCCACGACAGGGAACCCGACCACTGAAGCTTTCTTT. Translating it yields CATTGNPTTEAFF.

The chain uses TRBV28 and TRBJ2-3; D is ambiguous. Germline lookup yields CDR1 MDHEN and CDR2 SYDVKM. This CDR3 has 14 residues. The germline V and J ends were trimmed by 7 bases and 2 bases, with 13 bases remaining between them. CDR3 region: CASTQIDSTDTQYF. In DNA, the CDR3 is TGTGCCAGCACCCAAATTGACTCCACAGATACGCAGTATTTT.

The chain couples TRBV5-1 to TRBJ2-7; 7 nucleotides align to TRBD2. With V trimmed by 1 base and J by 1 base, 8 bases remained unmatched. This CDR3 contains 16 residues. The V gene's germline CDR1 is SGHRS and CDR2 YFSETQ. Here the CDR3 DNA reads TGCGCCAGCAGCTTGTATCTCGGGGGGTCTTCCTACGAGCAGTACTTC. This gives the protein CASSLYLGGSSYEQYF. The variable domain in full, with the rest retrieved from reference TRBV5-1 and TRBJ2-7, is KAGVTQTPRYLIKTRGQQVTLSCSPISGHRSVSWYQQTPGQGLQFLFEYFSETQRNKGNFPGRFSGRQFSNSRSEMNVSTLELGDSALYLCASSLYLGGSSYEQYFGPGTRLTVT.

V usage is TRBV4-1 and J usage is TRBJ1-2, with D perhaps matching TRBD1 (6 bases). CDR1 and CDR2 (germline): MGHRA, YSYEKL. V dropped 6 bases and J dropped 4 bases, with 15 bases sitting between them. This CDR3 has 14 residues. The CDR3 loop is CASSPTTGLYGYTF. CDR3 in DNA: TGCGCCAGCAGTCCGACGACAGGCCTCTATGGCTACACCTTC.

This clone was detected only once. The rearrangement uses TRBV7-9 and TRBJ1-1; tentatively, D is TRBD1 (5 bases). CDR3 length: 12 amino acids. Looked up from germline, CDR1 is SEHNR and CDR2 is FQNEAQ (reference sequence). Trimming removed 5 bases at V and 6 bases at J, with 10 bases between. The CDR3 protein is CASSGASPEAFF. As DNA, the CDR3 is TGTGCCAGCAGCGGGGCCAGTCCTGAAGCTTTCTTT. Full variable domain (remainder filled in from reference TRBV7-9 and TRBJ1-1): DTGVSQNPRHKITKRGQNVTFRCDPISEHNRLYWYRQTLGQGPEFLTYFQNEAQLEKSRLLSDRFSAERPKGSFSTLEIQRTEQGDSAMYLCASSGASPEAFFGQGTRLTVV.

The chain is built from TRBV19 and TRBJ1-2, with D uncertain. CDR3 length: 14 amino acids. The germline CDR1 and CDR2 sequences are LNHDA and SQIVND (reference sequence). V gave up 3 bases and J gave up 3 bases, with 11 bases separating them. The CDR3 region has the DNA TGTGCCAGTAGTATTACACAGAAAGACTATGGCTACACCTTC. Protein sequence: CASSITQKDYGYTF.

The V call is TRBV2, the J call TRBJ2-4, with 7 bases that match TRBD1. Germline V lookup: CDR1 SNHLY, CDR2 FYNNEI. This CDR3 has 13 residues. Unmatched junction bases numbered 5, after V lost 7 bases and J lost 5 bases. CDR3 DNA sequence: TGTGCCAGCAACGGACAGGTACAAAACATTCAGTACTTC. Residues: CASNGQVQNIQYF.

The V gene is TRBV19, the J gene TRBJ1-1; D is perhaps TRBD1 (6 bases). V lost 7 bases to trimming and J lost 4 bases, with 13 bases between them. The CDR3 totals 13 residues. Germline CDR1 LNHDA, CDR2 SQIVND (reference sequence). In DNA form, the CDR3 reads TGTGCCAGTAATTCACAGGGCTCCACTGAAGCTTTCTTT. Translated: CASNSQGSTEAFF.

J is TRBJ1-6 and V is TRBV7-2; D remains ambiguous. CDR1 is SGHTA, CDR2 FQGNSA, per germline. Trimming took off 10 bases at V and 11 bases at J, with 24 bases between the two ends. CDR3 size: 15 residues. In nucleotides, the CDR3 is TGTGCCACCTCCGCGGGCCCACGACGAGGCGCACCCCTCCACTTT. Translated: CATSAGPRRGAPLHF.

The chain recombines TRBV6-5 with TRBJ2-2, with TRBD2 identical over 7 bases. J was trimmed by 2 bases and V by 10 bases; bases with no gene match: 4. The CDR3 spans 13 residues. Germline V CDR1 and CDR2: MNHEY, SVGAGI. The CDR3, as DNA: TGTGCCACCACTAGCGACAACACCGGGGAGCTGTTTTTT. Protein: CATTSDNTGELFF.

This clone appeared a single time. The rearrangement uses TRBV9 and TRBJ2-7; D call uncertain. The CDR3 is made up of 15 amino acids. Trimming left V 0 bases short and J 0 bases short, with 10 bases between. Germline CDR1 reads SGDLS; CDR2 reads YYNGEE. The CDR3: CASSVAESPSYEQYF. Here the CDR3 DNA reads TGTGCCAGCAGCGTAGCTGAGAGCCCCTCCTACGAGCAGTACTTC.

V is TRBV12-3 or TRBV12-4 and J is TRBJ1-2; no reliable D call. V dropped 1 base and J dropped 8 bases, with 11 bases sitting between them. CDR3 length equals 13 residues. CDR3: CASSLDSPRGYTF. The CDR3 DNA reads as TGTGCCAGCAGTTTAGACAGCCCCAGGGGCTACACCTTC.

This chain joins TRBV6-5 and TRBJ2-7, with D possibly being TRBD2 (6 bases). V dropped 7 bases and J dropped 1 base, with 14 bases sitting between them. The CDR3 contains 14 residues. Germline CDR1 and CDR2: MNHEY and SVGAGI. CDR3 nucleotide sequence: TGTGCCAGCAAGATTAGCGGAGCTTCCTACGAGCAGTACTTC. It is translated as CASKISGASYEQYF.

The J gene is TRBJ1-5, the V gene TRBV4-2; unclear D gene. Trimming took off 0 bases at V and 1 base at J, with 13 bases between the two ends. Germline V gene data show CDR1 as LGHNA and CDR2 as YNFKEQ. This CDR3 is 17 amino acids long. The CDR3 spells CASSQDIEQTSNQPQHF. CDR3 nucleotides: TGTGCCAGCAGCCAAGATATAGAACAGACGAGCAATCAGCCCCAGCATTTT.

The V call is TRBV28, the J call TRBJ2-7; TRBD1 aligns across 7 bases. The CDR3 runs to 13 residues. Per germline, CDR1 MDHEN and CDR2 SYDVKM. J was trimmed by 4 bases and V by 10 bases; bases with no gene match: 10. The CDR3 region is CATNEGARYEQYF. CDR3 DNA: TGTGCCACCAACGAGGGGGCTAGGTACGAGCAGTACTTC.

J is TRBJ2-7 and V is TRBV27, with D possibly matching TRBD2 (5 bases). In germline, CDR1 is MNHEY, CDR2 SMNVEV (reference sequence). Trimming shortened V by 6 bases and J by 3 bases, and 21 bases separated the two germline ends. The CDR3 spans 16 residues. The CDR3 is CASRSGRARMFYEQYF. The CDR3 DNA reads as TGTGCCAGCAGATCGGGGAGAGCGCGGATGTTCTACGAGCAGTACTTC.